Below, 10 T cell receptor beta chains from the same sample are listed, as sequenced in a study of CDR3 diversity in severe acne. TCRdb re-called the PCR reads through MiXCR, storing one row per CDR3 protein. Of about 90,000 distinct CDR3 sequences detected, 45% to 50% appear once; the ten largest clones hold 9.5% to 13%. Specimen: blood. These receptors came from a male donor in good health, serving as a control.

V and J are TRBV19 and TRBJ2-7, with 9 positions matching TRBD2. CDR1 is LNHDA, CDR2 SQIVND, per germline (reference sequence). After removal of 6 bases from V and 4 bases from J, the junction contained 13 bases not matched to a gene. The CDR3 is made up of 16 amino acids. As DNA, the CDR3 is TGTGCCAGTAGCCTAACGGCGGGGGGGCAGAGTTACGAGCAGTACTTC. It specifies CASSLTAGGQSYEQYF.

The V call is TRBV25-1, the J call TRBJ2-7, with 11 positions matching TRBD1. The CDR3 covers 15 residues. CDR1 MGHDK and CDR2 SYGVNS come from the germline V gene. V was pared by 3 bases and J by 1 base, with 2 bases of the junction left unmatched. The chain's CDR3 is CASSEGQGDSYEQYF. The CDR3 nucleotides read TGTGCCAGCAGTGAGGGACAGGGGGATTCCTACGAGCAGTACTTC.

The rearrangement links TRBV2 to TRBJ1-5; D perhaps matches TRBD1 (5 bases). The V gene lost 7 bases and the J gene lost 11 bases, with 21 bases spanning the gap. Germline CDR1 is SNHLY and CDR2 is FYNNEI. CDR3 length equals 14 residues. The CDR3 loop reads CASTGGSRGETQHF. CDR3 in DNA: TGTGCCAGCACCGGGGGGAGTCGAGGGGAGACCCAGCATTTT. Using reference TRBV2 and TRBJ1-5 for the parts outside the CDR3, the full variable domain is EPEVTQTPSHQVTQMGQEVILRCVPISNHLYFYWYRQILGQKVEFLVSFYNNEISEKSEIFDDQFSVERPDGSNFTLKIRSTKLEDSAMYFCASTGGSRGETQHFGDGTRLSIL.

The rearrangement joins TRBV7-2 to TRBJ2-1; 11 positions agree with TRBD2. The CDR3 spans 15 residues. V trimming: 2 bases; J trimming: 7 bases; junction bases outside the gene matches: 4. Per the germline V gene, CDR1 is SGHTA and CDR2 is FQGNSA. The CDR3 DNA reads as TGTGCCAGCAGCTTACTAGCGGGAGGATGGAATGAGCAGTTCTTC. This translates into CASSLLAGGWNEQFF.

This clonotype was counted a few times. CDR3 region: CASSSSPGTGYGYTF. The DNA of the CDR3 is TGTGCCAGCAGCTCATCCCCGGGGACAGGTTATGGCTACACCTTC. The V gene is TRBV7-9, the J gene TRBJ1-2, with TRBD1 identical over 8 bases. Looked up from germline, CDR1 is SEHNR and CDR2 is FQNEAQ (reference sequence). The CDR3 loop spans 15 amino acids. The V and J ends lost 4 bases and 5 bases, in that order; junction bases with no gene match: 9.

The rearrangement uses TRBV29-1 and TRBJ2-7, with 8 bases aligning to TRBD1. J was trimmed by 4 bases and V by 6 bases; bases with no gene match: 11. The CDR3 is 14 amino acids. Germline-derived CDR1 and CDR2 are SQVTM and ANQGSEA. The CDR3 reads CSVDGQGGSYEQYF. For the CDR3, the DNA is TGCAGCGTAGACGGACAGGGAGGAAGTTACGAGCAGTACTTC.

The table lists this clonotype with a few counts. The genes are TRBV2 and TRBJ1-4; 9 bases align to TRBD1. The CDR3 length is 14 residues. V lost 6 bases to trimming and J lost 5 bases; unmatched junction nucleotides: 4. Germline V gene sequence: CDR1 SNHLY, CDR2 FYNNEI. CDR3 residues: CASRGQGRNEKLFF. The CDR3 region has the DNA TGTGCCAGCAGGGGACAGGGACGGAATGAAAAACTGTTTTTT.

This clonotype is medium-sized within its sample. The DNA of the CDR3 is TGTGCCAGCAGCCAAACGGGCTCCTACGAGCAGTACTTC. Amino acids: CASSQTGSYEQYF. The gene calls are TRBV7-9 and TRBJ2-7; D gene unclear. CDR1 is SEHNR, CDR2 FQNEAQ, per germline (reference sequence). The CDR3 covers 13 residues. The V and J ends lost 5 bases and 0 bases respectively, with 8 bases between them. The full variable domain, in which reference TRBV7-9 and TRBJ2-7 provide the parts outside the CDR3, is DTGVSQNPRHKITKRGQNVTFRCDPISEHNRLYWYRQTLGQGPEFLTYFQNEAQLEKSRLLSDRFSAERPKGSFSTLEIQRTEQGDSAMYLCASSQTGSYEQYFGPGTRLTVT.

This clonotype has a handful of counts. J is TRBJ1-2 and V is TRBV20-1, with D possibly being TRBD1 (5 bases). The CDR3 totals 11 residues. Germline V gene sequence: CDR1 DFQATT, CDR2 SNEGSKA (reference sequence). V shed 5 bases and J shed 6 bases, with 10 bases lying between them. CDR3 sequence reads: CSARGGDGYTF. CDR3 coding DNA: TGCAGTGCTCGGGGGGGGGATGGCTACACCTTC.

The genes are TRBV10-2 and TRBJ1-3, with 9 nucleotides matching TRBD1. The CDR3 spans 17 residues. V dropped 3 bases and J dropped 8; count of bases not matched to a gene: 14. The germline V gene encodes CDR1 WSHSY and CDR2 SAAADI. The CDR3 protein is CASSDQQGASYGYTIYF. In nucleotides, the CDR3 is TGCGCCAGCAGTGATCAACAGGGGGCTTCCTATGGCTACACCATATATTTT.